The clone carrying this TCR beta chain occurred a few times. Antigen: not known. This CDR3 contains 17 residues. The junction had 15 bases not matched to a gene; V was cut back by 5 bases and J by 8 bases. TCR cDNA, made by 5'RACE template switching, carried an added universal primer site and UMIs. MiXCR, run by TCRdb on the 5' RACE reads, gives a single entry per CDR3 protein. The table lists 500,000 to 650,000 distinct CDR3 sequences, about 17% of them singletons. This sample is drawn from a study of T cells after yellow fever vaccination. General study findings and limits: Detected again after the booster were most primary-vaccination clones, at nearly 97% CD4 and 80% to 90% CD8.

Sample: PBMCs, taken less than 6 days after the first yellow fever vaccination. The rearrangement uses TRBV12-3 or TRBV12-4 and TRBJ2-1; 10 bases fit TRBD1. This receptor was identified in a man aged 18 to 35 who received the YFV17D yellow fever vaccine. The CDR3 sequence is CASSPGRWGQGKDEQFF. CDR3 nucleotide sequence: TGTGCCAGCAGTCCCGGCAGGTGGGGACAGGGGAAGGATGAGCAGTTCTTC.